Listed below are T cell receptor beta chains from one sample, sequenced in a study of shared clonotypes between healthy human individuals. Generated by immunoSEQ multiplex PCR, the TCRdb table keeps only in-frame clones and is missing some. The data contain more than 2 million clones, around 95% of them singletons. The sample consisted of naive CD8+ T cells from PBMCs. These receptors originate from a man between 18 and 35 years old in good health. Some clones in this sample may be carry-over from other donors' samples. CDR3s include the opening cysteine and the closing phenylalanine or tryptophan. A D gene is named only where the DNA matches it firmly. Only some rows state a clone size, as once, few, many or a class for expanded clones.

V gene: TRBV19; clone size: few; J gene: TRBJ2-1; D gene: TRBD2; CDR3 protein: CASNERREVGNEQFF; CDR3 DNA: TGTGCCAGTAACGAGAGGCGGGAGGTTGGGAATGAGCAGTTCTTC
V gene: TRBV15; clone size: NA; J gene: TRBJ1-2; D gene: NA; CDR3 protein: CATSRDGQPSNYGYTF; CDR3 DNA: TGTGCCACCAGCAGAGATGGGCAGCCATCGAACTATGGCTACACCTTC
V gene: TRBV7-6; clone size: NA; J gene: TRBJ2-2; D gene: NA; CDR3 protein: CASSLAIRGQGGTGELFF; CDR3 DNA: TGTGCCAGCAGCTTAGCTATACGGGGCCAGGGGGGCACCGGGGAGCTGTTTTTT
V gene: TRBV5-6; clone size: NA; J gene: TRBJ2-3; D gene: TRBD1; CDR3 protein: CASSFMTGAKDTQYF; CDR3 DNA: TGTGCCAGCAGCTTCATGACAGGGGCGAAAGATACGCAGTATTTT
V gene: TRBV27; clone size: NA; J gene: TRBJ2-1; D gene: TRBD2; CDR3 protein: CASSTLAGHNEQFF; CDR3 DNA: TGTGCCAGCAGCACACTAGCGGGTCACAATGAGCAGTTCTTC
V gene: TRBV25-1; clone size: NA; J gene: TRBJ1-2; D gene: NA; CDR3 protein: CASSQDGYTF; CDR3 DNA: TGTGCCAGCAGTCAGGATGGCTACACCTTC
V gene: TRBV7-9; clone size: NA; J gene: TRBJ2-1; D gene: NA; CDR3 protein: CASSFNEQFF; CDR3 DNA: TGTGCCAGCAGCTTCAATGAGCAGTTCTTC
V gene: TRBV27; clone size: NA; J gene: TRBJ2-1; D gene: TRBD2; CDR3 protein: CASSLRLAPSFYNEQFF; CDR3 DNA: TGTGCCAGCAGTTTAAGACTAGCCCCAAGCTTCTACAATGAGCAGTTCTTC
V gene: TRBV5-4; clone size: NA; J gene: TRBJ2-7; D gene: NA; CDR3 protein: CASSLRPGIVDDEQYF; CDR3 DNA: TGTGCCAGCAGCTTGAGGCCAGGGATCGTTGACGACGAGCAGTACTTC
V gene: TRBV5-1; clone size: NA; J gene: TRBJ2-7; D gene: NA; CDR3 protein: CASSSNRDYYEQYF; CDR3 DNA: TGCGCCAGCAGCTCTAACAGGGACTACTACGAGCAGTACTTC
V gene: TRBV4-2; clone size: NA; J gene: TRBJ1-3; D gene: NA; CDR3 protein: CASSQELRGSSGNTIYF; CDR3 DNA: TGTGCCAGCAGCCAAGAGCTGAGGGGGAGCTCTGGAAACACCATATATTTT
V gene: TRBV5-3; clone size: NA; J gene: TRBJ1-3; D gene: TRBD1; CDR3 protein: CARSLQGQGLRNTIYF; CDR3 DNA: TGTGCCAGAAGCCTCCAAGGACAGGGACTGAGAAACACCATATATTTT
V gene: TRBV30; clone size: NA; J gene: TRBJ2-7; D gene: TRBD1; CDR3 protein: CAWSVGTGLDEQYF; CDR3 DNA: TGTGCCTGGAGTGTAGGGACAGGGCTCGACGAGCAGTACTTC
V gene: TRBV15; clone size: NA; J gene: TRBJ2-3; D gene: NA; CDR3 protein: CATQQSTLEGPTDTQYF; CDR3 DNA: TGTGCCACCCAGCAGTCGACTTTAGAGGGCCCGACAGATACGCAGTATTTT
V gene: TRBV19; clone size: NA; J gene: TRBJ1-2; D gene: NA; CDR3 protein: CAINDGLDYGYTF; CDR3 DNA: TGTGCCATTAACGATGGTTTAGACTATGGCTACACCTTC
V gene: TRBV29-1; clone size: once; J gene: TRBJ2-7; D gene: NA; CDR3 protein: CSVWTVPYEQYF; CDR3 DNA: TGCAGCGTCTGGACCGTACCCTACGAGCAGTACTTC
V gene: TRBV7-3; clone size: NA; J gene: TRBJ2-3; D gene: TRBD2; CDR3 protein: CASSSPSGRAPDTQYF; CDR3 DNA: TGTGCCAGCAGCTCCCCTAGCGGGAGGGCCCCTGATACGCAGTATTTT
V gene: TRBV27; clone size: NA; J gene: TRBJ2-7; D gene: NA; CDR3 protein: CASSLSAGRSYEQYF; CDR3 DNA: TGTGCCAGCAGTTTATCTGCCGGGCGCTCCTACGAGCAGTACTTC
V gene: TRBV7-9; clone size: NA; J gene: TRBJ2-3; D gene: TRBD2; CDR3 protein: CASSSRREGSDTQYF; CDR3 DNA: TGTGCCAGCAGCTCGCGGCGGGAGGGTTCAGATACGCAGTATTTT
V gene: TRBV28; clone size: NA; J gene: TRBJ1-5; D gene: NA; CDR3 protein: CASSFRLGGNQPQHF; CDR3 DNA: TGTGCCAGCAGTTTTCGACTGGGTGGCAATCAGCCCCAGCATTTT
V gene: TRBV21-1; clone size: NA; J gene: TRBJ1-1; D gene: NA; CDR3 protein: CASSKARGTEAFF; CDR3 DNA: TGTGCCAGCAGCAAAGCGCGGGGTACTGAAGCTTTCTTT
V gene: TRBV28; clone size: NA; J gene: TRBJ2-7; D gene: TRBD2; CDR3 protein: CASSQGTSGNVF; CDR3 DNA: TGTGCCAGCAGCCAGGGGACTAGCGGGAATGTCTTC
V gene: TRBV2; clone size: few; J gene: TRBJ1-1; D gene: NA; CDR3 protein: CASSAANTEAFF; CDR3 DNA: TGTGCCAGCAGTGCCGCGAACACTGAAGCTTTCTTT
V gene: TRBV27; clone size: NA; J gene: TRBJ2-7; D gene: NA; CDR3 protein: CASRGLNLYEQYF; CDR3 DNA: TGTGCCAGCCGAGGCCTTAACCTTTACGAGCAGTACTTC
V gene: TRBV6-5; clone size: NA; J gene: TRBJ2-2; D gene: NA; CDR3 protein: CASSYLGTANTGELFF; CDR3 DNA: TGTGCCAGCAGTTACTTGGGGACCGCGAACACCGGGGAGCTGTTTTTT
V gene: TRBV27; clone size: NA; J gene: TRBJ2-1; D gene: NA; CDR3 protein: CASSSLTEYNEQFF; CDR3 DNA: TGTGCCAGCAGTTCCTTGACAGAGTACAATGAGCAGTTCTTC
V gene: TRBV7-9; clone size: NA; J gene: TRBJ1-4; D gene: NA; CDR3 protein: CASSGREAGAASSTLFF; CDR3 DNA: TGTGCCAGCAGCGGCCGGGAGGCAGGGGCGGCTAGTAGTACACTGTTTTTT
V gene: TRBV29-1; clone size: NA; J gene: TRBJ2-1; D gene: NA; CDR3 protein: CSVERGLGRNEQFF; CDR3 DNA: TGCAGCGTTGAAAGGGGGTTGGGTCGCAATGAGCAGTTCTTC
V gene: TRBV14; clone size: few; J gene: TRBJ2-1; D gene: TRBD2; CDR3 protein: CASTSGRYSEQFF; CDR3 DNA: TGTGCCAGTACTAGCGGGAGGTATAGTGAGCAGTTCTTC
V gene: TRBV7-2; clone size: once; J gene: TRBJ2-5; D gene: NA; CDR3 protein: CASSLGLLQETQYF; CDR3 DNA: TGTGCCAGCAGCTTAGGCCTCTTGCAAGAGACCCAGTACTTC
V gene: TRBV27; clone size: NA; J gene: TRBJ2-7; D gene: NA; CDR3 protein: CASSSGSQYEQYF; CDR3 DNA: TGTGCCAGCAGTTCCGGCAGTCAATACGAGCAGTACTTC
V gene: TRBV7-8; clone size: NA; J gene: TRBJ2-6; D gene: NA; CDR3 protein: CASGRGPSGANVLTF; CDR3 DNA: TGTGCCAGCGGCAGGGGCCCCTCTGGGGCCAACGTCCTGACTTTC
V gene: TRBV5-5; clone size: few; J gene: TRBJ2-7; D gene: NA; CDR3 protein: CASSLDSGPNYEQYF; CDR3 DNA: TGTGCCAGCAGCTTAGATTCGGGACCCAACTACGAGCAGTACTTC
V gene: TRBV10-3; clone size: NA; J gene: TRBJ2-5; D gene: TRBD2; CDR3 protein: CAISATPGTSGETQYF; CDR3 DNA: TGTGCCATCAGTGCGACTCCCGGGACTAGCGGAGAGACCCAGTACTTC
V gene: TRBV27; clone size: NA; J gene: TRBJ1-2; D gene: NA; CDR3 protein: CASSFWGANYGYTF; CDR3 DNA: TGTGCCAGCAGTTTCTGGGGTGCTAACTATGGCTACACCTTC
V gene: TRBV5-1; clone size: NA; J gene: TRBJ1-4; D gene: TRBD1; CDR3 protein: CASSWGQGGEKLFF; CDR3 DNA: TGCGCCAGCAGCTGGGGACAGGGGGGTGAAAAACTGTTTTTT
V gene: TRBV9; clone size: NA; J gene: TRBJ2-3; D gene: NA; CDR3 protein: CASSVVADPNTQYF; CDR3 DNA: TGTGCCAGCAGCGTAGTGGCCGACCCAAATACGCAGTATTTT
V gene: TRBV27; clone size: once; J gene: TRBJ2-1; D gene: NA; CDR3 protein: CASSSVFEQFF; CDR3 DNA: TGTGCCAGCAGCTCTGTATTTGAGCAGTTCTTC
V gene: TRBV13; clone size: NA; J gene: TRBJ1-5; D gene: TRBD1; CDR3 protein: CASSSRQGEPQHF; CDR3 DNA: TGTGCCAGCAGCTCCCGACAGGGGGAGCCCCAGCATTTT
V gene: TRBV27; clone size: NA; J gene: TRBJ1-5; D gene: NA; CDR3 protein: CASSLRYGSNQPQHF; CDR3 DNA: TGTGCCAGCAGTTTACGTTACGGAAGCAATCAGCCCCAGCATTTT
V gene: TRBV6-5; clone size: NA; J gene: TRBJ1-5; D gene: NA; CDR3 protein: CASSYSGFSQPQHF; CDR3 DNA: TGTGCCAGCAGTTACTCCGGGTTTAGTCAGCCCCAGCATTTT
V gene: TRBV9; clone size: NA; J gene: TRBJ2-6; D gene: NA; CDR3 protein: CASSVRDPYPGANVLTF; CDR3 DNA: TGTGCCAGCAGCGTAAGAGACCCTTATCCTGGGGCCAACGTCCTGACTTTC
V gene: TRBV4-1; clone size: NA; J gene: TRBJ2-7; D gene: TRBD2; CDR3 protein: CASSQDVGVGAGGPVEQYF; CDR3 DNA: TGCGCCAGCAGCCAAGATGTCGGCGTCGGGGCGGGAGGGCCTGTCGAGCAGTACTTC
V gene: TRBV7-6; clone size: NA; J gene: TRBJ2-7; D gene: NA; CDR3 protein: CASSLGPGREVDEQYF; CDR3 DNA: TGTGCCAGCAGCTTAGGGCCTGGGCGGGAAGTCGACGAGCAGTACTTC
V gene: TRBV20-1; clone size: NA; J gene: TRBJ2-1; D gene: NA; CDR3 protein: CSAPGPEQFF; CDR3 DNA: TGCAGTGCCCCCGGACCCGAGCAGTTCTTC
V gene: TRBV7-8; clone size: NA; J gene: TRBJ2-3; D gene: NA; CDR3 protein: CASSFPLDTQYF; CDR3 DNA: TGTGCCAGCAGCTTTCCCCTGGACACGCAGTATTTT
V gene: TRBV4-3; clone size: NA; J gene: TRBJ2-7; D gene: NA; CDR3 protein: CASSQSTGISYEQYF; CDR3 DNA: TGCGCCAGCAGCCAATCGACAGGTATATCCTACGAGCAGTACTTC
V gene: TRBV10-3; clone size: NA; J gene: TRBJ2-1; D gene: NA; CDR3 protein: CAIADASSYNEQFF; CDR3 DNA: TGTGCCATCGCCGACGCGAGCTCCTACAATGAGCAGTTCTTC